Shown below are 32 T cell receptor beta chains from a single sample sequenced in a study of early T cells in non-severe SARS-CoV-2 infection. TCRdb reprocessed the 5' RACE reads via MiXCR and lists one record per CDR3 protein. The sample lists 85,000 to 95,000 distinct CDR3 sequences, 15% to 20% occurring once. This material consisted of whole blood, taken at baseline. Receptor source: an adult who was a healthcare worker with PCR-confirmed SARS-CoV-2 infection or an uninfected control (not recorded which).

This clonotype was seen only a few times. The chain recombines TRBV4-1 with TRBJ1-1, with no clear D. The CDR3 runs to 16 residues. Germline V gives CDR1 MGHRA, CDR2 YSYEKL. V lost 4 bases to trimming and J lost 1 base, with 16 bases between them. CDR3 nucleotides: TGCGCCAGCAGCCTACGCTTACAGAGCTCGAACACTGAAGCTTTCTTT. Its protein is CASSLRLQSSNTEAFF.

This clonotype was seen a handful of times. The gene calls are TRBV6-6 and TRBJ2-3; 10 nucleotides line up with TRBD1. The CDR3 runs to 17 residues. The germline V gene has CDR1 MNHNY and CDR2 SVGAGI (reference sequence). The V segment lost 4 bases and the J segment 3 bases; nucleotides outside the gene matches: 10. The CDR3 reads CASSSTAGTGETDTQYF. The CDR3 DNA is TGTGCCAGCAGTTCAACCGCCGGGACAGGGGAAACAGATACGCAGTATTTT.

This clonotype was recorded a few times. The rearrangement links TRBV9 to TRBJ1-5; no clear D gene. The germline V gene encodes CDR1 SGDLS and CDR2 YYNGEE. CDR3 length equals 10 residues. The ends were cut back, 7 bases at V and 6 bases at J, with 5 bases in the middle. The CDR3 nucleotides read TGTGCCAGCCTTACTCAGCCCCAGCATTTT. Protein product: CASLTQPQHF. Combining the CDR3 with reference TRBV9 and TRBJ1-5 gives the whole variable domain DSGVTQTPKHLITATGQRVTLRCSPRSGDLSVYWYQQSLDQGLQFLIQYYNGEERAKGNILERFSAQQFPDLHSELNLSSLELGDSALYFCASLTQPQHFGDGTRLSIL.

The J gene is TRBJ2-2, the V gene TRBV18; the D is unclear. The V gene lost 3 bases and the J gene lost 0 bases, with 5 bases spanning the gap. The CDR3 totals 14 residues. Germline CDR1 reads KGHSH; CDR2 reads LQKENI. This CDR3 reads CASSPPTNTGELFF. Here the CDR3 DNA reads TGTGCCAGCTCACCGCCCACGAACACCGGGGAGCTGTTTTTT.

The chain combines TRBV11-2 with TRBJ2-7, with 9 positions matching TRBD1. V lost 3 bases to trimming and J lost 7 bases; unmatched junction nucleotides: 1. The CDR3 runs to 12 residues. Per germline, CDR1 SGHAT and CDR2 FQNNGV. CDR3 bases: TGTGCCAGCAGCTTCGGACAGGGGGAGCAGTACTTC. Encoded protein: CASSFGQGEQYF. Full variable domain (missing parts from reference TRBV11-2 and TRBJ2-7): EAGVAQSPRYKIIEKRQSVAFWCNPISGHATLYWYQQILGQGPKLLIQFQNNGVVDDSQLPKDRFSAERLKGVDSTLKIQPAKLEDSAVYLCASSFGQGEQYFGPGTRLTVT.

J is TRBJ2-5 and V is TRBV18; 8 bases match TRBD1. Unmatched junction bases numbered 12, after V lost 4 bases and J lost 5 bases. The length of the CDR3 is 16 residues. Per the germline V gene, CDR1 is KGHSH and CDR2 is LQKENI. CDR3 DNA sequence: TGTGCCAGCTCACTAACCGACAGGGGACGAAGGGAGACCCAGTACTTC. Amino acid sequence: CASSLTDRGRRETQYF.

The chain employs TRBV12-3 or TRBV12-4 and TRBJ2-1; D gene ambiguous. The CDR3 covers 10 residues. V was shortened by 8 bases and J by 10 bases, with 9 bases between the two germline ends. The CDR3 DNA sequence: TGTGCCAGCGAAGAAGGGGAGCAGTTCTTC. Its protein product is CASEEGEQFF.

The chain is built from TRBV27 and TRBJ2-3; D is unclear. Germline CDR1 and CDR2: MNHEY and SMNVEV (reference sequence). CDR3 length: 16 residues. Trimming pared 5 bases from V and 3 bases from J, leaving 18 bases between. CDR3 in amino acids: CASSLVGSIGTDTQYF. CDR3 in DNA: TGTGCCAGCAGTCTCGTGGGTAGCATTGGAACAGATACGCAGTATTTT.

This clonotype was counted a few times. The chain joins TRBV11-2 to TRBJ2-5; D remains unclear. The CDR3 sequence is 13 residues long. V was shortened by 3 bases and J by 4 bases, with 9 bases between the two germline ends. Per the germline V gene, CDR1 is SGHAT and CDR2 is FQNNGV. The DNA of the CDR3 is TGTGCCAGCAGCTTGGTCCCCACAGAGACCCAGTACTTC. Translation: CASSLVPTETQYF.

J is TRBJ2-1 and V is TRBV4-1, with D perhaps given as TRBD1 or TRBD2 (5 bases each). The CDR3 consists of 17 residues. Trimming cost V 4 bases and J 6 bases, with 22 bases left between them. Germline assignment: CDR1 MGHRA and CDR2 YSYEKL. Written as DNA, the CDR3 is TGCGCCAGCAGCCCAAGATGGGTGGGGGTGTCAAGCAATGAGCAGTTCTTC. Residues: CASSPRWVGVSSNEQFF.

This clonotype has a handful of counts. This rearrangement joins TRBV7-2 to TRBJ2-3; 7 bases line up with TRBD1. The CDR3 has 16 amino acids. With V trimmed by 2 bases and J by 0 bases, 5 bases remained unmatched. CDR1 is SGHTA and CDR2 is FQGNSA in the germline V gene. As DNA, the CDR3 is TGTGCCAGCAGCTTACTGGGACAGACTAGCACAGATACGCAGTATTTT. It specifies CASSLLGQTSTDTQYF.

This chain uses TRBV5-6 with TRBJ2-3, with TRBD2 matching over 8 bases. The V and J ends lost 3 bases and 3 bases, in that order; junction bases with no gene match: 9. Germline CDR1 reads SGHDT; CDR2 reads YYEEEE. The CDR3 loop spans 16 amino acids. The CDR3 nucleotides are TGTGCCAGCAGCTCCTTAGCGGGACGGGGTACAGATACGCAGTATTTT. Translated: CASSSLAGRGTDTQYF.

This clonotype was counted a few times. V usage is TRBV7-9 and J usage is TRBJ2-2; D is perhaps TRBD2 (5 bases). Trimming pared 11 bases from V and 4 bases from J, leaving 8 bases between. This CDR3 region has 11 residues. Germline V gene sequence: CDR1 SEHNR, CDR2 FQNEAQ (reference sequence). The CDR3 reads CARAGTGELFF. CDR3 DNA: TGTGCCCGGGCGGGCACCGGGGAGCTGTTTTTT.

There are a few counts of this clonotype. Lacking the conserved final phenylalanine or tryptophan, this CDR3 likely reflects a read error. No DNA is shown, since the ends of the CDR3 on it are uncertain; the CDR3 is the one TCRdb lists. This chain uses TRBV2 with TRBJ2-1; TRBD1 was called by the table and not checked on the DNA. Germline V lookup: CDR1 SNHLY, CDR2 FYNNEI. Ends included, the CDR3 has 9 residues. This CDR3 is CASSPPVSP.

V usage is TRBV6-2 or TRBV6-3 and J usage is TRBJ2-2; no reliable D call. The CDR3 length is 14 residues. The V end lost 5 bases, the J end lost 0 bases, and 7 bases lay between the germline ends. Germline V gives CDR1 MNHEY, CDR2 SVGEGT. DNA of the CDR3: TGTGCCAGCAGTGCGAGAGCGAACACCGGGGAGCTGTTTTTT. This translates into CASSARANTGELFF.

The J gene is TRBJ2-7, the V gene TRBV11-2; perhaps TRBD2 as D (5 bases). V shed 0 bases and J shed 2 bases, with 17 bases lying between them. CDR1 is SGHAT, CDR2 FQNNGV, per germline. The CDR3 has 17 amino acids. CDR3 loop: CASSLDRPRTRPYEQYF. CDR3 nucleotide sequence: TGTGCCAGCAGCTTAGATAGGCCCCGGACTCGCCCCTACGAGCAGTACTTC.

This clonotype was counted between two and nine times. This chain joins TRBV7-9 and TRBJ2-5; TRBD1 aligns across 10 bases. V trimming: 1 base; J trimming: 5 bases; junction bases outside the gene matches: 4. This CDR3 spans 15 amino acids. Germline loops: CDR1 SEHNR, CDR2 FQNEAQ (reference sequence). CDR3 in amino acids: CASSLGRTGGETQYF. CDR3 nucleotides: TGTGCCAGCAGCTTAGGCCGGACAGGGGGTGAGACCCAGTACTTC.

This clonotype was counted between two and nine times. The chain carries TRBV3-1 and TRBJ2-7; perhaps TRBD2 as D (6 bases). This CDR3 is 17 amino acids long. V lost 3 bases, J lost 3 bases, and 21 bases lay in between. The germline CDR1 and CDR2 sequences are LGHDT and YNNKEL (reference sequence). The CDR3 bases are TGTGCCAGCAGCCACCGGGACTGGCTCGTCCCCGACTACGAGCAGTACTTC. Translating gives CASSHRDWLVPDYEQYF.

This rearrangement joins TRBV2 to TRBJ2-3, with TRBD1 matching over 7 bases. CDR3 length equals 15 residues. Germline CDR1 is SNHLY and CDR2 is FYNNEI. Unmatched junction bases numbered 5, after V lost 5 bases and J lost 0 bases. The CDR3 DNA sequence: TGTGCCAGCAGTCTACAGGGGATCAGCACAGATACGCAGTATTTT. This sequence encodes CASSLQGISTDTQYF.

The chain carries TRBV20-1 and TRBJ2-7, with unresolved D. The germline gives CDR1 DFQATT, CDR2 SNEGSKA (reference sequence). This CDR3 spans 14 amino acids. V was pared by 0 bases and J by 2 bases, with 11 bases between. Here the CDR3 reads CSARDPQDPYEQYF. For the CDR3, the DNA is TGCAGTGCTAGAGATCCCCAGGATCCCTACGAGCAGTACTTC.

The V gene is TRBV12-3 or TRBV12-4, the J gene TRBJ2-1; TRBD2 agrees at 8 bases. This CDR3 spans 16 amino acids. With 5 bases clipped from V and 6 bases from J, the junction kept 12 bases outside the gene matches. CDR3: CASSRPGTREGNEQFF. The CDR3 DNA sequence: TGTGCCAGCAGTCGCCCCGGGACTCGGGAGGGCAATGAGCAGTTCTTC.

This clonotype occurred many times. The chain has TRBV2 and TRBJ1-3, with TRBD1 as a possible D gene (6 bases). The CDR3 has 14 residues. V lost 6 bases and J 9 bases, leaving 18 bases between the germline ends. Germline lookup yields CDR1 SNHLY and CDR2 FYNNEI. CDR3: CASRMAGGQGTIYF. CDR3 DNA sequence: TGTGCCAGCAGAATGGCGGGGGGCCAAGGCACCATATATTTT.

This clonotype has only a few counts. The CDR3 reads CASSIRQIEAFF. In DNA, the CDR3 is TGTGCCAGCAGCATCAGACAGATCGAAGCTTTCTTT. The chain recombines TRBV7-6 with TRBJ1-1, with D maybe TRBD1 (5 bases). Per germline, CDR1 SGHVS and CDR2 FNYEAQ. Trimming left V 5 bases short and J 8 bases short, with 12 bases between. The CDR3 is 12 amino acids.

The chain recombines TRBV28 with TRBJ2-1; weak D call: TRBD2 (5 bases). The V end lost 6 bases, the J end lost 4 bases, and 13 bases lay between the germline ends. Germline lookup yields CDR1 MDHEN and CDR2 SYDVKM. This CDR3 has 14 residues. This CDR3 is CASSWLGVYNEQFF. For the CDR3, the DNA is TGTGCCAGCAGCTGGCTGGGAGTATACAATGAGCAGTTCTTC.

The V gene is TRBV6-5, the J gene TRBJ1-2; no clear D. Germline lookup yields CDR1 MNHEY and CDR2 SVGAGI. The germline V and J ends were trimmed by 5 bases and 4 bases, with 8 bases remaining between them. The CDR3 spans 12 residues. The CDR3 bases are TGTGCCAGCAGTCCCCGAGGCTATGGCTACACCTTC. The encoded protein is CASSPRGYGYTF.

This clonotype was counted a few times. The chain links TRBV11-2 to TRBJ1-2; D is undetermined. CDR1 is SGHAT and CDR2 is FQNNGV in the germline V gene. V shed 0 bases and J shed 5 bases, with 10 bases lying between them. This CDR3 region has 14 residues. The CDR3 sequence: CASSLEPSYYGYTF. The CDR3 bases are TGTGCCAGCAGCTTAGAACCCAGCTATTATGGCTACACCTTC.

This clonotype was recorded many times. This rearrangement joins TRBV20-1 to TRBJ2-3, with D tentatively TRBD2 (6 bases). CDR1 and CDR2 from the germline V gene are DFQATT and SNEGSKA (reference sequence). V was pared by 1 base and J by 5 bases, with 22 bases between. This CDR3 spans 17 amino acids. CDR3 sequence: CSARGRWRGPMRDTQYF. The CDR3 DNA sequence: TGCAGTGCTAGAGGGCGGTGGAGGGGCCCTATGAGAGATACGCAGTATTTT.

The rearrangement links TRBV3-1 to TRBJ2-1, with a possible D match to TRBD2 (6 bases). This CDR3 region has 15 residues. The V end was cut by 4 bases, the J end by 0 bases, with 10 bases between. Looked up from germline, CDR1 is LGHDT and CDR2 is YNNKEL (reference sequence). The CDR3 region has the DNA TGTGCCAGCAGCCGACTAGTGGTCTCCTACAATGAGCAGTTCTTC. It yields the protein CASSRLVVSYNEQFF.

This clonotype was observed a handful of times. The chain combines TRBV28 with TRBJ2-4; a weak D match, TRBD1 (6 bases). The CDR3 consists of 13 residues. Germline-derived CDR1 and CDR2 are MDHEN and SYDVKM. V gave up 2 bases and J gave up 7 bases, with 9 bases separating them. The CDR3 DNA is TGTGCCAGCAGTTTACAGGGGCATAACATTCAGTACTTC. Amino acid sequence: CASSLQGHNIQYF.

The chain is built from TRBV20-1 and TRBJ2-3; D not certain. Trimming shortened V by 6 bases and J by 1 base, and 14 bases separated the two germline ends. Germline V gene lookup returns CDR1 DFQATT and CDR2 SNEGSKA (reference sequence). The CDR3 loop spans 14 amino acids. CDR3: CSAHGPSGTDTQYF. For the CDR3, the DNA is TGCAGTGCCCATGGGCCGAGCGGCACAGATACGCAGTATTTT.

This sequence joins TRBV2 and TRBJ2-4; D may be TRBD2 (6 bases). CDR3 size: 12 residues. The V end was cut by 6 bases, the J end by 5 bases, with 8 bases between. Germline-derived CDR1 and CDR2 are SNHLY and FYNNEI. The CDR3 DNA follows: TGTGCCAGCAGCCGCGGGGAAAACATTCAGTACTTC. This encodes CASSRGENIQYF.

As concerns this clonotype: One junction end does not reproduce the germline sequence, and a read error may be involved. The rearrangement joins TRBV11-2 to TRBJ2-1; 7 bases are shared with TRBD1. Germline loops: CDR1 SGHAT, CDR2 FQNNGV. This CDR3 has 11 residues. CDR3 in amino acids: CASSAPGQELF. As DNA, the CDR3 is TGTGCCAGCAGCGCGCCCGGACAGGAACTCTTC.